One and the same sample provided the 6 T cell receptor beta chains below, sequenced in a study of T cell changes during pregnancy in multiple sclerosis. Profiling relied on immunoSEQ multiplex PCR, and the TCRdb table lists in-frame clones only, not all of them. Of about 47,000 clones listed, roughly nine tenths are singletons. The specimen was CD8+ T cells from peripheral blood mononuclear cells, collected in the second trimester of pregnancy. The source is a female donor with multiple sclerosis, enrolled in a pregnancy study.

This clone was found once. The CDR3 coding sequence is TGTGCCTGGAGTGTAAAGAGACAGGGGACGCCTAGGAACCTGGCTATAATTGGGTCTGAAGCTTTCTTT. It is translated as CAWSVKRQGTPRNLAIIGSEAFF. The V and J genes are TRBV30 and TRBJ1-1, with 8 positions matching TRBD1. This CDR3 spans 23 amino acids. The V gene's germline CDR1 is GTSNPN and CDR2 SVGIG (reference sequence). Trimming removed 0 bases from V and 6 bases from J; junction bases left unmatched: 33.

This clone turned up a few times. The chain links TRBV2 to TRBJ1-4; D is unclear. This CDR3 is 13 amino acids long. Germline loops: CDR1 SNHLY, CDR2 FYNNEI. V was shortened by 6 bases and J by 1 base, with 6 bases between the two germline ends. This CDR3 reads CASREKTNEKLFF. The CDR3 bases are TGTGCCAGCAGGGAGAAAACTAATGAAAAACTGTTTTTT.

The genes are TRBV5-5 and TRBJ2-7; 9 bases line up with TRBD1. Germline V gene sequence: CDR1 SGHKS, CDR2 YYEKEE (reference sequence). V was pared by 5 bases and J by 6 bases, with 9 bases of the junction left unmatched. This CDR3 is 14 amino acids long. The CDR3 DNA is TGTGCCAGCAGTTTGCCTGGGACAGGGCTCGAGCAGTACTTC. Protein product: CASSLPGTGLEQYF.

The V and J genes are TRBV7-8 and TRBJ2-5, with 7 bases that match TRBD2. The CDR3 consists of 15 residues. CDR1 is SGHVS and CDR2 is FQNEAQ in the germline V gene. The ends lost 3 bases at V and 2 bases at J; junction bases unmatched: 6. CDR3 protein: CASSLALAVQETQYF. The DNA of the CDR3 is TGTGCCAGCAGCTTGGCGCTAGCGGTGCAAGAGACCCAGTACTTC.

This clone was counted only a few times. The chain recombines TRBV6-5 with TRBJ1-2, with unresolved D. Germline lookup yields CDR1 MNHEY and CDR2 SVGAGI. The CDR3 is 12 residues long. The V gene lost 2 bases and the J gene lost 2 bases, with 3 bases spanning the gap. This CDR3 reads CASSYSNYGYTF. As DNA, the CDR3 is TGTGCCAGCAGTTACAGCAACTATGGCTACACCTTC.

This sequence joins TRBV7-2 and TRBJ2-5; the match to TRBD2 covers 9 bases. The CDR3 is 15 residues long. Germline loops: CDR1 SGHTA, CDR2 FQGNSA. The ends lost 3 bases at V and 2 bases at J; junction bases unmatched: 4. In DNA form, the CDR3 reads TGTGCCAGCAGCTTTATGGCGGGGGGGCAAGAGACCCAGTACTTC. Protein: CASSFMAGGQETQYF.